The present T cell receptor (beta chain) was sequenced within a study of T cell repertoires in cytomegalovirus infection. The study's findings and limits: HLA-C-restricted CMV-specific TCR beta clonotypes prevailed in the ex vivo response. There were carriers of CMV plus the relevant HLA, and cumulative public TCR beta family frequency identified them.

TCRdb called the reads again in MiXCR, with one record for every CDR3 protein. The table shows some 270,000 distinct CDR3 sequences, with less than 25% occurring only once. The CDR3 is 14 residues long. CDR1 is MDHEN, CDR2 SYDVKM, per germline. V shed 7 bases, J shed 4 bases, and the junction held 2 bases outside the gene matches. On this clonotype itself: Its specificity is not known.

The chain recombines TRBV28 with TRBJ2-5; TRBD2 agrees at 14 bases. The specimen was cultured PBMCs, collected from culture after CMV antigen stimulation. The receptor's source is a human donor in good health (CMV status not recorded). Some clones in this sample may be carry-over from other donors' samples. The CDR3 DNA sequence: TGTGCCAGCATTGGGACTAGCGGGAGAGAGACCCAGTACTTC. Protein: CASIGTSGRETQYF. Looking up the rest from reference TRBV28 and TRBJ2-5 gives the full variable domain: DVKVTQSSRYLVKRTGEKVFLECVQDMDHENMFWYRQDPGLGLRLIYFSYDVKMKEKGDIPEGYSVSREKKERFSLILESASTNQTSMYLCASIGTSGRETQYFGPGTRLLVL.